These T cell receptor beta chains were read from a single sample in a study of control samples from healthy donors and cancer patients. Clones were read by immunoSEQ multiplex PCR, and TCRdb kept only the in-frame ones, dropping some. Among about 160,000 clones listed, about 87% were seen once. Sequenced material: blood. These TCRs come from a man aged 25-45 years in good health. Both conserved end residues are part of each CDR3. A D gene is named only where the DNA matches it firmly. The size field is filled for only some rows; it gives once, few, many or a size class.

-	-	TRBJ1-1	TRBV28	CASSFGQRSLMNTEAFF	TGTGCCAGCAGTTTTGGTCAGAGATCATTGATGAACACTGAAGCTTTCTTT
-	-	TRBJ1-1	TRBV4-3	CASSPGWGSAEAFF	TGCGCCAGCAGCCCCGGGTGGGGGAGCGCTGAAGCTTTCTTT
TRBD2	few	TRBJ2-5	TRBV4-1	CASSQVAGGAQETQYF	TGCGCCAGCAGCCAAGTAGCGGGGGGCGCCCAAGAGACCCAGTACTTC
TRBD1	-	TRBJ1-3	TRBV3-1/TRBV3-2	CASSPGGQGVIGNTIYF	TGTGCCAGCAGCCCCGGAGGACAGGGGGTTATTGGAAACACCATATATTTT
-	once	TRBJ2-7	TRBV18	CASSPSGTAPHEQYF	TGTGCCAGCTCACCCTCCGGGACGGCCCCCCACGAGCAGTACTTC
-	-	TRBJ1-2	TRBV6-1	CASSETSPPQGSYTF	TGTGCCAGCAGTGAAACCTCGCCGCCCCAAGGGAGCTACACCTTC
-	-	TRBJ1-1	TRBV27	CASSFRITGITEAFF	TGTGCCAGCAGTTTCCGTATAACAGGGATCACTGAAGCTTTCTTT
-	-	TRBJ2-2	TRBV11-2	CASSLASWGWGGELFF	TGTGCCAGCAGCTTAGCGTCGTGGGGGTGGGGCGGGGAGCTGTTTTTT
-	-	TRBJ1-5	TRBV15	CATGQKINQPQHF	TGTGCCACCGGGCAGAAGATAAATCAGCCCCAGCATTTT
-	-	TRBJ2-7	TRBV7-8	CASSPGGPQYF	TGTGCCAGCAGCCCCGGGGGCCCGCAGTACTTC
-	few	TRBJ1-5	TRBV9	CASSVAGQHNQPQHF	TGTGCCAGCAGCGTAGCGGGACAACACAATCAGCCCCAGCATTTT
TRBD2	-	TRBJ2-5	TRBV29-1	CSVGTSGYQETQYF	TGCAGCGTGGGGACTAGCGGTTACCAAGAGACCCAGTACTTC
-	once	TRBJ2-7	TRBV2	CASRESYEQYF	TGTGCCAGCAGGGAGAGCTACGAGCAGTACTTC
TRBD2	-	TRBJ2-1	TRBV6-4	CASSGGGLAGTYNEQFF	TGTGCCAGCAGTGGGGGCGGACTAGCGGGAACCTACAATGAGCAGTTCTTC
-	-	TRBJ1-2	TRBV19	CASSILGYGYTF	TGTGCCAGTAGTATTTTGGGCTATGGCTACACCTTC
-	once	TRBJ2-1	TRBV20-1	CSASPWDEQFF	TGCAGTGCTAGCCCTTGGGATGAGCAGTTCTTC
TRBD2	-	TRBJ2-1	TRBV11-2	CASSAAGLAGGHEQFF	TGTGCCAGCAGCGCGGCCGGACTAGCGGGAGGCCATGAGCAGTTCTTC
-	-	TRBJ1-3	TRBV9	CASKADLYGNTIYF	TGTGCCAGCAAGGCGGATTTGTACGGAAACACCATATATTTT
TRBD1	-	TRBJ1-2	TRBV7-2	CASSLASWTGNYGYTF	TGTGCCAGCAGCTTAGCCTCGTGGACAGGGAACTATGGCTACACCTTC
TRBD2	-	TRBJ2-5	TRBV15	CATSSFGTTAGTQYF	TGTGCCACCAGCAGTTTCGGGACTACTGCGGGGACCCAGTACTTC
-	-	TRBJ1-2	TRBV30	CAWSVGTSYTF	TGTGCCTGGAGTGTAGGGACCAGCTACACCTTC
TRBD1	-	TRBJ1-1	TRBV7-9	CASSSDRTNTEAFF	TGTGCCAGCAGCTCGGACAGGACGAACACTGAAGCTTTCTTT
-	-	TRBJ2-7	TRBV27	CASSPSNSYEQYF	TGTGCCAGCAGCCCCTCCAACTCCTACGAGCAGTACTTC
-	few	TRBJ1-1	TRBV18	CASSPDSQNTEAFF	TGTGCCAGCTCACCGGACAGCCAGAACACTGAAGCTTTCTTT
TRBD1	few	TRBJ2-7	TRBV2	CASSGVGQAFFYEQYF	TGTGCCAGCAGTGGGGTGGGACAGGCCTTTTTCTACGAGCAGTACTTC
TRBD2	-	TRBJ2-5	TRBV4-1	CASSRSGTSKETQYF	TGCGCCAGCAGCCGTTCCGGGACTAGCAAAGAGACCCAGTACTTC
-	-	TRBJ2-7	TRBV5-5	CASSLVGGPYEQYF	TGTGCCAGCAGCTTGGTGGGGGGTCCCTACGAGCAGTACTTC
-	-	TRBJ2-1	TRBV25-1	CASQPRVASYNEQFF	TGTGCCAGTCAACCCCGGGTAGCCTCCTACAATGAGCAGTTCTTC
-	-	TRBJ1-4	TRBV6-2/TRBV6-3	CASSYSSGVGEKLFF	TGTGCCAGCAGTTACTCGAGTGGCGTGGGTGAAAAACTGTTTTTT
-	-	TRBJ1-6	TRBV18	CASSTRGRERGSPLHF	TGTGCCAGCTCAACTCGTGGTCGGGAGAGGGGATCACCCCTCCACTTT
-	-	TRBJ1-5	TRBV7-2	CASSLEVLGNQPQHF	TGTGCCAGCAGCTTAGAAGTCCTCGGTAACCAGCCCCAGCATTTT
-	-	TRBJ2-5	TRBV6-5	CASWRERETQYF	TGTGCCAGTTGGAGGGAGAGGGAGACCCAGTACTTC
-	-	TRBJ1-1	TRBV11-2	CASSLVGDGEAFF	TGTGCCAGCAGCTTAGTCGGAGACGGAGAAGCTTTCTTT
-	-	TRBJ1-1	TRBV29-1	CSVAANTEAFF	TGCAGCGTTGCTGCTAACACTGAAGCTTTCTTT
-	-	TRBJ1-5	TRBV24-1	CATSKSEPQPQHF	TGTGCCACCAGTAAGTCAGAACCTCAGCCCCAGCATTTT
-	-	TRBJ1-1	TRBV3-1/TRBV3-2	CASERGGTNEAFF	TGTGCCAGCGAGCGAGGAGGGACAAATGAAGCTTTCTTT
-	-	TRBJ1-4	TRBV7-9	CASRAGRGEKLFF	TGTGCCAGCAGGGCAGGTCGCGGTGAAAAACTGTTTTTT
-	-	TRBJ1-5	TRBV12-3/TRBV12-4	CASSFFSQPQHF	TGTGCCAGCAGTTTCTTCTCCCAGCCCCAGCATTTT
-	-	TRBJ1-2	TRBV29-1	CSVGQNYGYTF	TGCAGCGTTGGACAGAACTATGGCTACACCTTC
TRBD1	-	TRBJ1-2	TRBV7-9	CASSPPTGLAYGYTF	TGTGCCAGCAGCCCGCCGACAGGGCTGGCCTATGGCTACACCTTC
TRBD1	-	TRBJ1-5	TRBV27	CASRPRQGPNQPQHF	TGTGCCAGCCGGCCTAGACAGGGCCCAAATCAGCCCCAGCATTTT
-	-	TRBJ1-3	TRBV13	CASSLEARSGNTIYF	TGTGCCAGCAGCTTAGAGGCCCGCTCTGGAAACACCATATATTTT
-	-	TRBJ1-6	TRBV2	CASTFKDGHNSPLHF	TGTGCCAGCACCTTTAAGGACGGCCATAATTCACCCCTCCACTTT
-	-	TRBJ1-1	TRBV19	CASRFDTEAFF	TGTGCCAGTAGGTTTGACACTGAAGCTTTCTTT
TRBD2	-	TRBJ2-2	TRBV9	CASSVEGGVTGELFF	TGTGCCAGCAGCGTAGAGGGAGGGGTCACCGGGGAGCTGTTTTTT
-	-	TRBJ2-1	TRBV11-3	CASSPNDLGSYNEQFF	TGTGCCAGCAGCCCTAATGACTTGGGCTCCTACAATGAGCAGTTCTTC
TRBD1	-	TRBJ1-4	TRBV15	CATSREDRTNEKLFF	TGTGCCACCAGCAGAGAGGACAGGACTAATGAAAAACTGTTTTTT
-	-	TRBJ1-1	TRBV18	CASSGGLNSEAFF	TGTGCCAGCTCAGGAGGGCTTAATAGTGAAGCTTTCTTT
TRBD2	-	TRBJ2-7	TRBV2	CASSYGLAGEQYF	TGTGCCAGCAGTTACGGACTAGCGGGTGAGCAGTACTTC
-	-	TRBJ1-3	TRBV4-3	CASSQDPSGNTIYF	TGCGCCAGCAGCCAAGACCCTTCTGGAAACACCATATATTTT
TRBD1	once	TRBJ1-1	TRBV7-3	CASSASPGQGVGEAFF	TGTGCCAGCAGCGCTAGCCCCGGACAGGGAGTGGGTGAAGCTTTCTTT
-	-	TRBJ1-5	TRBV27	CASSFYTQGQPQHF	TGTGCCAGCAGTTTCTACACCCAGGGGCAGCCCCAGCATTTT
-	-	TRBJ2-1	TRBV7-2	CASSLALSNEQFF	TGTGCCAGCAGCTTAGCGCTTAGCAATGAGCAGTTCTTC
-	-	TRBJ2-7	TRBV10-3	CAISDRAGELGQYF	TGTGCCATCAGTGACCGGGCCGGAGAACTGGGGCAGTACTTC
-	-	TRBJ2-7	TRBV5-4	CASSLPGHPSEQYF	TGTGCCAGCAGCCTACCGGGACACCCCTCCGAGCAGTACTTC
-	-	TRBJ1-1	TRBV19	CASSDPGHANTEAFF	TGTGCCAGTAGTGACCCTGGACACGCAAACACTGAAGCTTTCTTT
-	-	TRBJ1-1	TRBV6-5	CASRKGVGDRVDTFF	TGTGCCAGCAGGAAGGGGGTAGGGGATAGAGTGGATACTTTCTTT